The 30 T cell receptor beta chains below were found in one sample sequenced in a study of T cells in Graves' hyperthyroidism and ophthalmopathy. Amplified regions were TCR beta CDR3 sequences from RNA transcripts. TCR CDR3 underwent first-round RT-PCR with the HTBI primer set. TCRdb passed the multiplex PCR reads through MiXCR, listing each CDR3 protein once. This sample has 530,000 or so distinct CDR3 sequences, with approximately 24% found just once. The sample taken for sequencing was blood. These receptors came from a woman aged 25 to 39 with Graves' ophthalmopathy.

This clonotype was picked up many times. The CDR3 protein is CASSRRNTGELFF. The CDR3 DNA reads as TGTGCCAGCAGCCGGAGGAACACCGGGGAGCTGTTTTTT. This sequence joins TRBV13 and TRBJ2-2; D call uncertain. Per germline, CDR1 PRHDT and CDR2 FYEKMQ (reference sequence). CDR3 length equals 13 residues. The V and J ends lost 5 bases and 1 base respectively, with 5 bases between them.

This clonotype was picked up a small number of times. CDR3 in amino acids: CASSQDMANTEAFF. The DNA of the CDR3 is TGTGCCAGCAGCCAAGATATGGCTAACACTGAAGCTTTCTTT. The rearrangement joins TRBV3-1 to TRBJ1-1; D is unclear. Trimming cost V 0 bases and J 2 bases, with 7 bases left between them. Per the germline V gene, CDR1 is LGHDT and CDR2 is YNNKEL (reference sequence). CDR3 size: 14 residues. Filled out from reference TRBV3-1 and TRBJ1-1, the complete variable domain reads DTAVSQTPKYLVTQMGNDKSIKCEQNLGHDTMYWYKQDSKKFLKIMFSYNNKELIINETVPNRFSPKSPDKAHLNLHINSLELGDSAVYFCASSQDMANTEAFFGQGTRLTVV.

The rearrangement joins TRBV5-1 to TRBJ1-5; the D gene is possibly TRBD1 (6 bases). The CDR3 loop spans 15 amino acids. V lost 0 bases and J lost 6, with 13 bases in between. Germline CDR1 reads SGHRS; CDR2 reads YFSETQ. The CDR3 DNA reads as TGCGCCAGCAGCTTGGTCGCAGGGGAGGGTCAGCCCCAGCATTTT. Translating gives CASSLVAGEGQPQHF.

This clonotype was found a few times. V usage is TRBV6-5 and J usage is TRBJ2-2; D call uncertain. The CDR3 is 14 amino acids. CDR1 MNHEY and CDR2 SVGAGI come from the germline V gene. The V and J ends lost 2 bases and 8 bases respectively, with 12 bases between them. CDR3 in amino acids: CASSYRSEGGELFF. The DNA for the CDR3 is TGTGCCAGCAGTTACCGCTCAGAAGGGGGGGAGCTGTTTTTT.

The chain couples TRBV19 to TRBJ2-4, with a possible D match to TRBD2 (5 bases). This CDR3 is 11 amino acids long. CDR1 and CDR2 from the germline V gene are LNHDA and SQIVND (reference sequence). The V end lost 2 bases, the J end lost 11 bases, and 7 bases lay between the germline ends. Here the CDR3 reads CASSIFGVQYF. For the CDR3, the DNA is TGTGCCAGTAGTATATTCGGGGTTCAGTACTTC.

The rearrangement uses TRBV29-1 and TRBJ2-7; D unclear. V was pared by 0 bases and J by 2 bases, with 11 bases between. This CDR3 spans 14 amino acids. CDR1 is SQVTM and CDR2 is ANQGSEA in the germline V gene. CDR3 sequence (DNA): TGCAGCGTTGAAGATCCTAATGTCCCCTACGAGCAGTACTTC. Its translation is CSVEDPNVPYEQYF.

This clonotype was seen ten or more times. The J gene is TRBJ1-2, the V gene TRBV12-3 or TRBV12-4, with 7 bases fitting TRBD1. V trimming: 6 bases; J trimming: 5 bases; junction bases outside the gene matches: 12. This CDR3 region has 15 residues. The CDR3 coding sequence is TGTGCCAGCAGCCTACGGGGCAGGGGGAGATATGGCTACACCTTC. It translates to CASSLRGRGRYGYTF.

Turning to this clonotype: The junction shows a germline mismatch at one end, possibly a read error. The V gene is TRBV19, the J gene TRBJ2-5, with TRBD1 matching 8 bases. This CDR3 is 14 amino acids long. Germline CDR1 is LNHDA and CDR2 is SQIVND (reference sequence). The CDR3 region is CASSFPGQEETRYF. In DNA form, the CDR3 reads TGTGCCAGTAGTTTTCCGGGACAGGAAGAGACCCGGTACTTC.

The chain employs TRBV14 and TRBJ1-1; D ambiguous. The V gene lost 0 bases and the J gene lost 8 bases, with 22 bases spanning the gap. The germline V gene has CDR1 SGHDN and CDR2 FVKESK. This CDR3 is 17 amino acids long. CDR3 sequence: CASSQDWSGVPPLEAFF. The CDR3 DNA follows: TGTGCCAGCAGCCAAGATTGGTCTGGGGTCCCCCCCCTCGAAGCTTTCTTT.

This clonotype was counted a few times. An end of the junction differs from the germline gene, which may be a read error. This chain connects TRBV7-6 to TRBJ2-6; TRBD1 matches at 10 bases. There are 15 residues in the CDR3. Germline V gives CDR1 SGHVS, CDR2 FNYEAQ. The CDR3 reads CASSRSGTGANVPTF. CDR3 sequence (DNA): TGTGCCAGCAGCCGTAGCGGGACAGGGGCCAACGTCCCGACTTTC.

This chain joins TRBV28 and TRBJ2-7; 7 nucleotides match TRBD1. The length of the CDR3 is 14 residues. In germline, CDR1 is MDHEN, CDR2 SYDVKM. Germline trimming cut 7 bases from V and 3 bases from J; bases unmatched to any gene: 9. CDR3 sequence: CASIRQGPFYEQYF. Here the CDR3 DNA reads TGTGCCAGCATTAGACAGGGCCCTTTCTACGAGCAGTACTTC.

Comments on this clonotype: Relative to the germline gene, one junction end is altered; a read error may explain this. V gene TRBV30 combines with J gene TRBJ1-3, with 7 bases that match TRBD1. The CDR3 has 14 amino acids. From germline, CDR1 is GTSNPN and CDR2 SVGIG (reference sequence). The CDR3 spells CAWDQGDFGNTIHF. For the CDR3, the DNA is TGTGCCTGGGACCAGGGGGACTTCGGAAACACCATACATTTT. The entire variable domain, with the rest obtained from reference TRBV30 and TRBJ1-3, is as follows: SQTIHQWPATLVQPVGSPLSLECTVEGTSNPNLYWYRQAAGRGLQLLFYSVGIGQISSEVPQNLSASRPQDRQFILSSKKLLLSDSGFYLCAWDQGDFGNTIHFGEGSWLTVV.

This clonotype has a count of ten or more. The V and J genes are TRBV20-1 and TRBJ1-2; D unresolved. Germline V lookup: CDR1 DFQATT, CDR2 SNEGSKA (reference sequence). V lost 3 bases to trimming and J lost 3 bases, with 11 bases between them. The length of the CDR3 is 13 residues. CDR3 sequence (DNA): TGCAGTGCTAGCCTCGGAAACGACTATGGCTACACCTTC. It translates to CSASLGNDYGYTF.

The rearrangement links TRBV19 to TRBJ2-7; maybe TRBD2 (6 bases). This CDR3 region has 14 residues. The germline V gene has CDR1 LNHDA and CDR2 SQIVND (reference sequence). With 5 bases removed from V and 8 bases from J, the gap between germline ends came to 19 bases. The CDR3 here is CASSAGTLSIQQYF. CDR3 DNA sequence: TGTGCCAGTAGTGCCGGGACTCTTAGTATCCAGCAGTACTTC.

This clonotype has ten or more counts. CDR3 coding DNA: TGTGCCAGCAGCCCTGGCGTCCCGGGGACCCAGTACTTC. Residues: CASSPGVPGTQYF. The chain employs TRBV5-6 and TRBJ2-5, with no clear D. V was pared by 4 bases and J by 7 bases, with 14 bases between. CDR3 length: 13 amino acids. Germline-derived CDR1 and CDR2 are SGHDT and YYEEEE. Combining the CDR3 with reference TRBV5-6 and TRBJ2-5 gives the whole variable domain DAGVTQSPTHLIKTRGQQVTLRCSPKSGHDTVSWYQQALGQGPQFIFQYYEEEERQRGNFPDRFSGHQFPNYSSELNVNALLLGDSALYLCASSPGVPGTQYFGPGTRLLVL.

This clonotype was detected many times. The CDR3 is CASSWDRLNTEAFF. The CDR3 bases are TGTGCCAGCAGCTGGGACAGGCTGAACACTGAAGCTTTCTTT. The chain has TRBV5-6 and TRBJ1-1, with 8 bases lining up with TRBD1. The CDR3 is made up of 14 amino acids. Trimming cost V 3 bases and J 0 bases; bases outside gene matches: 1. Germline V gene sequence: CDR1 SGHDT, CDR2 YYEEEE.

In this sample, this clonotype turned up many times. CDR3 region: CSITSPRDRHEQYF. The CDR3, as DNA: TGCAGTATCACCTCACCCCGGGACAGGCACGAGCAGTACTTC. The V gene is TRBV20-1, the J gene TRBJ2-7, with 8 bases that match TRBD1. V shed 8 bases and J 5 bases; nucleotides not matched to a gene: 14. Per germline, CDR1 DFQATT and CDR2 SNEGSKA (reference sequence). This CDR3 spans 14 amino acids.

This clonotype was counted at least ten times. The rearrangement joins TRBV6-5 to TRBJ1-1; D remains ambiguous. This CDR3 spans 13 amino acids. Between the trimmed V and J ends, which lost 0 bases and 7 bases, there was a span of 9 bases. CDR1 and CDR2 from the germline V gene are MNHEY and SVGAGI. CDR3 amino acids: CASSYSILYEAFF. Written as DNA, the CDR3 is TGTGCCAGCAGTTACTCGATTCTTTATGAAGCTTTCTTT.

The chain carries TRBV7-9 and TRBJ1-6; D is possibly TRBD1 (6 bases). The CDR3 loop spans 14 amino acids. Looked up from germline, CDR1 is SEHNR and CDR2 is FQNEAQ (reference sequence). Trimming left V 5 bases short and J 7 bases short, with 12 bases between. Here the CDR3 reads CASSRRDTNSPLHF. The CDR3 DNA sequence: TGTGCCAGCAGCCGCCGGGACACCAATTCACCCCTCCACTTT.

On this clonotype: A much larger clone differs by one base, so this may be a read error. DNA of the CDR3: TGTTCCAGCAGTTTAGGGACTAGACGCGATGAGCAGTTCTTC. Translating it yields CSSSLGTRRDEQFF. V usage is TRBV6-5 and J usage is TRBJ2-1, with TRBD2 identical over 8 bases. This CDR3 region has 14 residues. Germline CDR1 reads MNHEY; CDR2 reads SVGAGI.

This clonotype was seen ten or more times. CDR3 sequence (DNA): TGTGCCAGCAGTTTCTCGGAGGGAGGAGGGAATCAGCCCCAGCATTTT. As protein: CASSFSEGGGNQPQHF. J is TRBJ1-5 and V is TRBV12-3 or TRBV12-4; D remains ambiguous. The V end lost 3 bases, the J end lost 4 bases, and 16 bases lay between the germline ends. This CDR3 has 16 residues.

This clonotype has ten or more counts. The V and J genes are TRBV30 and TRBJ1-3; a weak D match, TRBD1 (5 bases). This CDR3 comprises 13 residues. V lost 5 bases to trimming and J lost 4 bases, with 12 bases between them. CDR1 is GTSNPN and CDR2 is SVGIG in the germline V gene (reference sequence). The CDR3 loop is CAWSGTGGNTIYF. The CDR3 DNA follows: TGTGCCTGGTCCGGGACGGGAGGAAACACCATATATTTT.

The genes are TRBV7-9 and TRBJ2-5, with 9 bases identical to TRBD1. With 5 bases clipped from V and 3 bases from J, the junction kept 7 bases outside the gene matches. Per germline, CDR1 SEHNR and CDR2 FQNEAQ (reference sequence). The CDR3 runs to 15 residues. The CDR3 nucleotides are TGTGCCAGCAGCCAATTGACAGGGGGGGAAGAGACCCAGTACTTC. This gives the protein CASSQLTGGEETQYF.

This clonotype was picked up many times. Germline is not matched at one junction end, which may reflect a read error. The chain has TRBV12-3 or TRBV12-4 and TRBJ2-2; possibly TRBD2 for D (5 bases). The CDR3 runs 14 residues. CDR3 DNA: TGTGCCAGCAGTTTCACAGAGAACACCGGGGAGCTGTCTTTT. Translating gives CASSFTENTGELSF.

This clonotype was seen ten or more times. The CDR3 region has the DNA TGCAGTGCTAGTCCCCAGGTGGGAGGGTCCAATCAGCCCCAGCATTTT. This gives the protein CSASPQVGGSNQPQHF. The chain recombines TRBV20-1 with TRBJ1-5; D ambiguous. The V and J ends lost 3 bases and 3 bases respectively, with 18 bases between them. The CDR3 spans 16 residues. CDR1 is DFQATT and CDR2 is SNEGSKA in the germline V gene (reference sequence).

This clonotype was counted many times. V usage is TRBV25-1 and J usage is TRBJ1-2; D gene unclear. This CDR3 is built from 11 residues. CDR1 MGHDK and CDR2 SYGVNS come from the germline V gene. V dropped 1 base and J dropped 9 bases, with 6 bases sitting between them. CDR3 residues: CASSESLSYTF. The CDR3 bases are TGTGCCAGCAGTGAATCCCTAAGCTACACCTTC.

This clonotype occurred many times. The chain links TRBV27 to TRBJ2-7; maybe TRBD1 (6 bases). This CDR3 region has 15 residues. The V gene lost 5 bases and the J gene lost 3 bases, with 17 bases spanning the gap. Germline CDR1 and CDR2: MNHEY and SMNVEV (reference sequence). CDR3 sequence reads: CASSAPGHTYYEQYF. DNA for the CDR3: TGTGCCAGCAGTGCACCGGGACATACATACTACGAGCAGTACTTC.

This clonotype has a count of ten or more. The rearrangement uses TRBV6-2 or TRBV6-3 and TRBJ1-5, with a tentative D call TRBD1 (6 bases). The CDR3 totals 17 residues. CDR1 MNHEY and CDR2 SVGEGT come from the germline V gene. The V gene lost 4 bases and the J gene lost 7 bases, with 23 bases spanning the gap. Written as DNA, the CDR3 is TGTGCCAGCAGTTCCAGTGTATTCGCTCAGGGGAAACAGCCCCAGCATTTT. Its protein product is CASSSSVFAQGKQPQHF.

This clonotype was counted many times. The genes are TRBV6-2 or TRBV6-3 and TRBJ2-7; D gene ambiguous. Deletions cut 3 bases from V and 1 base from J, with 10 bases between. This CDR3 has 14 amino acids. CDR1 and CDR2 (germline): MNHEY, SVGEGT. The CDR3 sequence is CASSYLWGSYEQYF. The CDR3 nucleotides read TGTGCCAGCAGTTATCTATGGGGATCCTACGAGCAGTACTTC.

This clonotype was observed a handful of times. The DNA for the CDR3 is TGTGCCAGCGGTCTAGCTCAAGAGACCCAGTACTTC. Translating it yields CASGLAQETQYF. The chain recombines TRBV2 with TRBJ2-5; maybe TRBD2 (5 bases). Between the trimmed V and J ends, which lost 8 bases and 2 bases, there was a span of 9 bases. The CDR3 has 12 amino acids. Germline lookup yields CDR1 SNHLY and CDR2 FYNNEI.